This T cell receptor (beta chain) was recorded in a study of spatial heterogeneity in lung cancer (dated by TCRdb to about 2019). About the investigation overall: Samples were obtained from approximately 72 patients with early-stage, untreated non-small cell lung cancer from the lung TRACERx cohort. In the raw uncorrected reads, each unique combination of TCR and UMI appeared on average more than ten times. TCR alpha and beta repertoires were quantitatively compared across multiple tumor regions, matched nontumor lung and blood in non-small cell lung cancer. Nonsynonymous mutation counts, determined by whole-exome sequencing of tumor tissue, were related to features of the TCR repertoire. Follow-up PBMC samples were sequenced whenever available, with the median time to follow-up being two to three years after resection. At surgery, some 220 tumor regions, around 64 matched nontumor lung samples and 50 to 60 PBMC samples were TCR-sequenced for both alpha and beta chains. Beta-chain transcripts were consistently detected in greater numbers than alpha-chain transcripts, which likely reflects a higher abundance of beta-chain transcripts.

The library relied on 5' RACE. Sequenced on a NextSeq 500. The TCR library protocol attached a unique molecular identifier to each TCR cDNA molecule to allow correction of PCR and sequencing errors. The original pipeline was this. TCR identification, UMI-based error correction and CDR3 extraction were performed with Decombinator tools. Expanded TCRs were defined as those above a frequency of 2 per 1,000, corresponding to the top 1% of the tumor frequency distribution. Rényi diversity was computed with the R vegan package after subsampling each repertoire 100 times to 5,000 TCRs. CDR3 similarity networks were built from amino acid triplet string-kernel similarity, with CDR3s being connected when pairwise similarity was above 0.82. The public reads were reanalyzed by TCRdb: fastp trimming at Q25, MiXCR alignment, in-frame beta chains only. Rows matching on CDR3 protein sequence are summarized as one entry with the most common DNA and genes. The V and J calls here are based on TCRdb, not the publication. The sample has roughly 38,000 distinct CDR3 sequences on record, roughly 10% of them singletons. In total, the top ten clones hold under 20% of the sample.

Only a few counts were recorded for this clonotype. Its recognized antigen is unknown. Qualities for individual bases were not recorded, and no much larger clone is one base off. The time point label, as the study defines it: blood at routine non-recurrence follow-up after resection. Without any cell sorting, TCR sequencing was performed on whole RNA extracted either from tumor and nontumor lung tissue or from cryopreserved PBMC samples. Only patients with enough RNA available from two or more tumor regions were chosen for TCR sequencing. Measured from the cysteine to the phenylalanine, the CDR3 is 14 residues long. The DNA shown is the 42-base CDR3, in frame from base 1. As encoded in the germline V gene, CDR1 is MNHNS while CDR2 is SASEGT. Trimming takes 1 base from V and 5 bases from J, and the germline ends sit 9 bases apart. What the research found in general, with its limitations: Additional single-cell paired TCR alpha and beta sequencing was considered necessary to confirm, at a functional level, the hypothesis that regional TCRs recognize regional mutations. Comparisons of baseline and follow-up blood repertoires included only around 15 patients. Ubiquitous expanded tumor TCRs were detected in blood more often at tumor resection than at routine follow-up.

The chain links TRBV6-1 with TRBJ1-3, with no reliable assignment of the D segment. This receptor was obtained from a female donor with early-stage non-small cell lung cancer. The source material was PBMCs, sampled at follow-up. The CDR3 corresponds to CASSEGQRRNTIYF. The bases read TGTGCCAGCAGTGAAGGGCAGCGGCGAAACACCATATATTTT.